The 15 T cell receptor beta chains reported below all come from one sample, sequenced in a study of T cell clonality in common variable immunodeficiency. Clones were read by immunoSEQ multiplex PCR, and TCRdb kept only the in-frame ones, dropping some. This sample comprises tens of thousands of clones, none seen once only. The specimen sequenced was peripheral blood mononuclear cells. The receptors were sampled from a person aged 18 to 70 in good health.

This clone was seen ten or more times. The CDR3 end lies 3 residues beyond the end of the read and is filled in from the germline J gene. The rearrangement joins TRBV13 to TRBJ2-2, with D tentatively TRBD2 (5 bases). CDR1 and CDR2 from the germline V gene are PRHDT and FYEKMQ (reference sequence). This CDR3 has 14 amino acids. Incomplete CDR3 DNA: TGTGCCAGCAGCTTAGAAGACTATAATTCACCG. Translated, it gives CASSLEDYNSP. The whole CDR3 region reads CASSLEDYNSPLFF.

This clone was recorded many times. CDR3 DNA, as far as it was read: TGTGCCAGCTCACCCGACTATTTGGCGGGAGGACAAGAGACC. Translation: CASSPDYLAGGQET. In full, the CDR3 reads CASSPDYLAGGQETQYF. The chain uses TRBV18 and TRBJ2-5; 8 bases agree with TRBD2. The read ends 3 residues before the CDR3 terminus; that terminus is restored from the germline J gene. CDR3 length: 17 amino acids. The V gene end was trimmed by 3 bases and the J gene end by 2 bases; junction bases not matched to a gene: 11. Germline CDR1 is KGHSH and CDR2 is LQKENI.

This clone has ten or more counts. The read is 3 residues too short to cover the CDR3 end, so that end is filled in from the germline J gene. This chain connects TRBV2 to TRBJ2-2; possible D gene TRBD2, 6 bases. Trimming shortened V by 2 bases and J by 4 bases, and 8 bases separated the two germline ends. The germline CDR1 and CDR2 sequences are SNHLY and FYNNEI. The CDR3 covers 14 residues. The part of the CDR3 DNA that was read is TGTGCCAGCAGTGAAACTAGCCCCACCGGGGAG. Protein: CASSETSPTGE. The whole CDR3 sequence is CASSETSPTGELFF.

Ten or more counts support this clone. The observed sequence ends 3 residues before the CDR3 terminus, with the missing tail filled in from the germline J gene. This sequence joins TRBV6-2 or TRBV6-3 and TRBJ2-1; TRBD2 matches 8 bases. In germline, CDR1 is MNHEY, CDR2 SVGEGT. This CDR3 is 13 amino acids long. The V segment lost 6 bases and the J segment 2 bases; nucleotides outside the gene matches: 0. The covered CDR3 bases are TGTGCCAGCAGCGGGGGGGCCTACAATGAG. It yields the protein CASSGGAYNE. The CDR3 in its entirety is CASSGGAYNEQFF.

This clone was detected ten times or more. From the germline J gene comes the end of the CDR3, since the read stops 3 residues before it. V gene TRBV5-1 combines with J gene TRBJ2-1; TRBD2 matches 8 bases. Germline V gives CDR1 SGHRS, CDR2 YFSETQ. Losses at the gene ends were 0 bases for V and 6 bases for J; bases not matched to a gene: 8. This CDR3 region has 16 residues. CDR3 DNA (partial): TGCGCCAGCAGCTTGGGAGGAGCTGGGACTAGCAATGAG. Translating gives CASSLGGAGTSNE. Given in full, the CDR3 is CASSLGGAGTSNEQFF.

This clone was recorded many times. The CDR3 is cut off 3 residues early in the read; its end comes from the germline J gene. This chain joins TRBV2 and TRBJ1-5, with 7 bases fitting TRBD1. The CDR3 consists of 16 residues. Germline assignment: CDR1 SNHLY and CDR2 FYNNEI. V was clipped by 4 bases and J by 5 bases; unmatched bases: 11. Incomplete CDR3 DNA: TGTGCCAGCAGTGTTAGCCGGGACAGAGGTGATCAGCCC. Translated: CASSVSRDRGDQP. The CDR3 in full is CASSVSRDRGDQPQHF.

This clone was counted many times. The read ends 3 residues early relative to the CDR3; the germline J gene fills the gap. This chain links TRBV19 with TRBJ1-6, with D maybe TRBD1 (5 bases). The CDR3 is made up of 15 amino acids. Trimming removed 5 bases from V and 5 bases from J, with 13 bases in between. Germline assignment: CDR1 LNHDA and CDR2 SQIVND (reference sequence). The CDR3 DNA, read in part, is TGTGCCAGTAGTCCCCAGGGAGTGGATAATTCACCC. It specifies CASSPQGVDNSP. Given in full, the CDR3 is CASSPQGVDNSPLHF.

This clone was counted at least ten times. The read ends 3 residues before the CDR3 terminus; that terminus is restored from the germline J gene. The chain employs TRBV5-1 and TRBJ2-3, with 10 bases lining up with TRBD1. Germline assignment: CDR1 SGHRS and CDR2 YFSETQ. The CDR3 loop spans 14 amino acids. Losses at the gene ends were 4 bases for V and 5 bases for J; bases not matched to a gene: 4. CDR3 DNA (partial): TGCGCCAGCAGCGAAGGGACAGGGGTAGATACG. It yields the protein CASSEGTGVDT. The complete CDR3 sequence is CASSEGTGVDTQYF. Complete variable domain (other parts from reference TRBV5-1 and TRBJ2-3): KAGVTQTPRYLIKTRGQQVTLSCSPISGHRSVSWYQQTPGQGLQFLFEYFSETQRNKGNFPGRFSGRQFSNSRSEMNVSTLELGDSALYLCASSEGTGVDTQYFGPGTRLTVL.

This clone has at least ten counts. The CDR3 end lies 3 residues beyond the end of the read and is filled in from the germline J gene. The chain links TRBV10-3 to TRBJ1-5, with 7 bases matching TRBD1. From germline, CDR1 is ENHRY and CDR2 SYGVKD. V dropped 3 bases and J dropped 9; count of bases not matched to a gene: 11. This CDR3 spans 15 amino acids. The DNA read from the CDR3 is TGTGCCATCAGTGACCCGACAGGGCCCCAAGGGCCC. Its translation is CAISDPTGPQGP. The full CDR3 protein reads CAISDPTGPQGPQHF.

This clone was seen many times. The read stops 3 residues short of the end of the CDR3; the missing end is completed from the germline J gene. V gene TRBV11-2 combines with J gene TRBJ1-1, with a tentative D call TRBD1 (5 bases). This CDR3 has 14 amino acids. The germline gives CDR1 SGHAT, CDR2 FQNNGV. Trimming removed 2 bases from V and 0 bases from J, with 7 bases in between. The CDR3 loop reads CASSLQGMNTEAFF. The covered CDR3 bases are TGTGCCAGCAGCTTACAGGGAATGAACACTGAA.

This clone was picked up many times. The missing CDR3 end, 3 residues past where the read stops, is filled in from the germline J gene. The chain has TRBV5-1 and TRBJ1-4; the match to TRBD1 covers 7 bases. This CDR3 region has 15 residues. V lost 0 bases, J lost 8 bases, and 7 bases stayed unmatched. Germline loops: CDR1 SGHRS, CDR2 YFSETQ. The CDR3 bases that were read are TGCGCCAGCAGCTTGGGACAGGGCAGAGAAGAAAAA. Its translation: CASSLGQGREEK. The whole CDR3 protein reads CASSLGQGREEKLFF. Variable domain in full (rest from reference TRBV5-1 and TRBJ1-4): KAGVTQTPRYLIKTRGQQVTLSCSPISGHRSVSWYQQTPGQGLQFLFEYFSETQRNKGNFPGRFSGRQFSNSRSEMNVSTLELGDSALYLCASSLGQGREEKLFFGSGTQLSVL.

This clone was recorded many times. Read data end 3 residues before the CDR3 end; the end is taken from the germline J gene. This rearrangement joins TRBV18 to TRBJ2-3, with D possibly being TRBD2 (5 bases). The CDR3 totals 14 residues. Germline V gene sequence: CDR1 KGHSH, CDR2 LQKENI. V was shortened by 1 base and J by 3 bases, with 8 bases between the two germline ends. The CDR3 protein is CASSPLGETDTQYF. CDR3 DNA, as far as it was read: TGTGCCAGCTCACCACTCGGGGAAACAGATACG. Full variable domain (missing parts from reference TRBV18 and TRBJ2-3): NAGVMQNPRHLVRRRGQEARLRCSPMKGHSHVYWYRQLPEEGLKFMVYLQKENIIDESGMPKERFSAEFPKEGPSILRIQQVVRGDSAAYFCASSPLGETDTQYFGPGTRLTVL.

This clone was detected many times. Read sequence stops 3 residues before the CDR3 end, and the germline J gene provides the missing end. The V and J genes are TRBV5-1 and TRBJ2-3; maybe TRBD1 (5 bases). CDR3 length: 15 residues. V was clipped by 3 bases and J by 0 bases, with 11 bases between them. The germline V gene encodes CDR1 SGHRS and CDR2 YFSETQ. CDR3 DNA, as far as it was read: TGCGCCAGCAGCTCGCGGACATTTAGCACAGATACG. The encoded protein is CASSSRTFSTDT. From start to end, the CDR3 is CASSSRTFSTDTQYF.

This clone appeared many times. The DNA read from the CDR3 is TGTGCCTGGAGTGAGGGAGGGGTGGAGACC. Protein: CAWSEGGVET. The entire CDR3 reads CAWSEGGVETQYF. This chain joins TRBV30 and TRBJ2-5; 7 bases are shared with TRBD2. Read coverage stops 3 residues before the CDR3 terminus; the germline J gene supplies the remainder. The CDR3 sequence is 13 residues long. The junction had 4 bases not matched to a gene; V was cut back by 1 base and J by 5 bases. CDR1 GTSNPN and CDR2 SVGIG come from the germline V gene (reference sequence).

Remarks on this clone: The read is 3 residues too short to cover the CDR3 end, so that end is filled in from the germline J gene. The chain recombines TRBV6-4 with TRBJ1-3; the match to TRBD1 covers 7 bases. Looked up from germline, CDR1 is MRHNA and CDR2 is SNTAGT. The junction had 10 bases not matched to a gene; V was cut back by 0 bases and J by 2 bases. The CDR3 is 18 residues long. The DNA read from the CDR3 is TGTGCCAGCAGTGACTCCGAAGAAGGGGGCCCTCCTGGAAACACC. It codes for CASSDSEEGGPPGNT. The full CDR3 reads CASSDSEEGGPPGNTIYF.